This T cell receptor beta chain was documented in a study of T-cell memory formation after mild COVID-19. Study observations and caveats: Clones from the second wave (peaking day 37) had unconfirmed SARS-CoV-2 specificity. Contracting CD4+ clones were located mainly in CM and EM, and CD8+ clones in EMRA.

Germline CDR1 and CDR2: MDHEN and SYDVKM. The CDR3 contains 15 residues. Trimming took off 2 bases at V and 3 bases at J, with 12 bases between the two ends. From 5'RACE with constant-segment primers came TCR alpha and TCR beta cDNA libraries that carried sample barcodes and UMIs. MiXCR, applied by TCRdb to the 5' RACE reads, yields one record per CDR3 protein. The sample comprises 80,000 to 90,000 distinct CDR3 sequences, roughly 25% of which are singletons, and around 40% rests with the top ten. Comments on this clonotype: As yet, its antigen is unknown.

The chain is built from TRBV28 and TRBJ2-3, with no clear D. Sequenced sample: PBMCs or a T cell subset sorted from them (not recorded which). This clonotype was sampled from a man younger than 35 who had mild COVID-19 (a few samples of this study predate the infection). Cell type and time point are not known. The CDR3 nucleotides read TGTGCCAGCAGTTTAGTACAGACCCGAACAGATACGCAGTATTTT. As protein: CASSLVQTRTDTQYF.